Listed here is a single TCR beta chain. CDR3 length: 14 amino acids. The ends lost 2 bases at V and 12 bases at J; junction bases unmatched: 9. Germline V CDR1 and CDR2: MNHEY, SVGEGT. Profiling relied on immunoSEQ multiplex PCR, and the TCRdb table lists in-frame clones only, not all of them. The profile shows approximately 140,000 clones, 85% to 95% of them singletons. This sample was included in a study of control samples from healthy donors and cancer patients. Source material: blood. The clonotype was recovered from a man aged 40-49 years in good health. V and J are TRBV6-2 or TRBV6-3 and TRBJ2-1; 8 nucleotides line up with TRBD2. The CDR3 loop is CASSYAHTTSGQFF. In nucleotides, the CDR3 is TGTGCCAGCAGTTACGCCCACACAACTAGCGGGCAGTTCTTC.